These 21 T cell receptor beta chains came from one sample sequenced in a study of blood T cells in healthy people across ages. For the second PCR, which ran for about 6 to 11 cycles, a sample-barcoded 5' primer and a J-beta primer mix were used. One entry per CDR3 protein, called by TCRdb with MiXCR from the 5' RACE reads. The sample lists just over 800,000 distinct CDR3 sequences; less than 80% were seen once. Specimen: blood. These receptors were taken from a man aged 25-45 years in good health.

This clonotype came up a few times. V usage is TRBV20-1 and J usage is TRBJ2-4; D tentatively reads TRBD1 or TRBD2 (5 bases each). There are 16 residues in the CDR3. Germline CDR1 and CDR2: DFQATT and SNEGSKA (reference sequence). V was cut by 0 bases and J by 2 bases, with 14 bases left in between. This chain's CDR3 is CSARDVGDPSKNIQYF. The CDR3 nucleotides are TGCAGTGCTAGAGATGTCGGGGACCCGTCCAAAAACATTCAGTACTTC.

This clonotype was observed many times. The chain has TRBV27 and TRBJ2-6; D ambiguous. Between the trimmed V and J ends, which lost 0 bases and 0 bases, there was a span of 3 bases. The CDR3 is 15 residues long. Germline loops: CDR1 MNHEY, CDR2 SMNVEV (reference sequence). The CDR3 nucleotides are TGTGCCAGCAGTTTATCCAGCTCTGGGGCCAACGTCCTGACTTTC. Translating it yields CASSLSSSGANVLTF.

This clonotype was counted a few times. The V gene is TRBV29-1, the J gene TRBJ2-5, with TRBD1 matching over 9 bases. V trimming: 3 bases; J trimming: 5 bases; junction bases outside the gene matches: 7. The CDR3 consists of 14 residues. The germline V gene has CDR1 SQVTM and CDR2 ANQGSEA. CDR3 protein: CSVDNTGTGETQYF. For the CDR3, the DNA is TGCAGCGTTGATAATACCGGGACAGGGGAGACCCAGTACTTC.

The gene calls are TRBV12-3 or TRBV12-4 and TRBJ2-5, with 8 bases identical to TRBD1. The J call is uncertain, as TRBJ2-7 better fits the DNA end. This CDR3 is built from 15 residues. The chain's CDR3 is CASRIHGTGADEQYF. CDR3 coding DNA: TGTGCCAGCAGGATCCATGGGACAGGCGCGGACGAGCAGTACTTC.

The rearrangement uses TRBV5-1 and TRBJ2-3; TRBD1 agrees at 7 bases. V lost 4 bases, J lost 0 bases, and 8 bases stayed unmatched. Germline assignment: CDR1 SGHRS and CDR2 YFSETQ. The CDR3 is made up of 16 amino acids. DNA of the CDR3: TGCGCCAGCAGCCTGGACAGGCCTCCTAGCACAGATACGCAGTATTTT. It translates to CASSLDRPPSTDTQYF.

This clonotype was seen just once. The CDR3 coding sequence is TGCGCCAGCAGCCAAGATCTTTCCCGACAGGGGGCATCCTACGAGCAGTACTTC. Its translation is CASSQDLSRQGASYEQYF. The J gene is TRBJ2-7, the V gene TRBV4-3, with TRBD1 matching 10 bases. Trimming removed 0 bases from V and 1 base from J; junction bases left unmatched: 9. The length of the CDR3 is 18 residues. The germline V gene has CDR1 LGHNA and CDR2 YSLEER.

The chain joins TRBV14 to TRBJ2-3; D not resolved. Germline V gene data show CDR1 as SGHDN and CDR2 as FVKESK. V dropped 0 bases and J dropped 2 bases, with 9 bases sitting between them. The CDR3 length is 15 residues. Written as DNA, the CDR3 is TGTGCCAGCAGCCAAGATGAGGACGTCACAGATACGCAGTATTTT. Its translation: CASSQDEDVTDTQYF.

This clonotype was seen more than once but under ten times. The chain uses TRBV4-3 and TRBJ2-4, with D perhaps matching TRBD2 (5 bases). Germline V gene sequence: CDR1 LGHNA, CDR2 YSLEER. The V end was cut by 1 base, the J end by 0 bases, with 16 bases between. There are 18 residues in the CDR3. CDR3 nucleotides: TGCGCCAGCAGCCAAGGATTACGGGGTTCTTTAGCCAAAAACATTCAGTACTTC. Encoded protein: CASSQGLRGSLAKNIQYF.

This clonotype was seen only a few times. The chain uses TRBV7-2 and TRBJ2-7, with TRBD2 matching over 9 bases. J gave up 1 base and V 5 bases, and 6 bases lay outside the gene matches. Germline CDR1 is SGHTA and CDR2 is FQGNSA. This CDR3 region has 15 residues. DNA for the CDR3: TGTGCCAGCAGCACCGCTAGCGGGGTGTCCTACGAGCAGTACTTC. It yields the protein CASSTASGVSYEQYF.

CDR3 bases: TGCAGTGCTCTTGGAACGCGAGAAAAACTGTTTTTT. Translated: CSALGTREKLFF. The chain carries TRBV20-1 and TRBJ1-4; D not certain. V lost 5 bases and J lost 8, with 12 bases in between. Germline-derived CDR1 and CDR2 are DFQATT and SNEGSKA (reference sequence). This CDR3 contains 12 residues.

The gene calls are TRBV7-2 and TRBJ1-2, with TRBD1 matching 8 bases. Germline V gives CDR1 SGHTA, CDR2 FQGNSA. V dropped 4 bases and J dropped 5; count of bases not matched to a gene: 6. This CDR3 spans 14 amino acids. The CDR3, as DNA: TGTGCCAGCAGCTCCGACAGGGGCTGGTATGGCTACACCTTC. This encodes CASSSDRGWYGYTF.

In this sample, this clonotype turned up once. This sequence joins TRBV4-2 and TRBJ2-3, with TRBD2 as a possible D gene (7 bases). V lost 4 bases and J lost 2, with 19 bases in between. This CDR3 has 17 residues. Germline loops: CDR1 LGHNA, CDR2 YNFKEQ. CDR3 amino acids: CASSPRSGGRDTDTQYF. The CDR3 nucleotides read TGTGCCAGCAGCCCCAGGTCCGGGGGGCGGGACACAGATACGCAGTATTTT.

This chain connects TRBV7-2 to TRBJ2-7; TRBD1 is a possible D gene (6 bases). The tail of the sequence fits TRBJ2-5 better, so the J call may be wrong. This CDR3 region has 14 residues. Germline values: CDR1 SGHTA, CDR2 FQGNSA. CDR3 sequence: CASSPGQQWETQYF. The CDR3 region has the DNA TGTGCCAGCAGCCCGGGACAACAATGGGAGACCCAGTACTTC.

On this clonotype: Given a much more abundant clone one base away, this may be a read error. This chain uses TRBV6-5 with TRBJ2-7; TRBD1 is a possible D gene (6 bases). CDR3 length: 13 residues. Trimming took off 2 bases at V and 2 bases at J, with 7 bases between the two ends. Germline lookup yields CDR1 MNHEY and CDR2 SVGAGI. CDR3 region: CASSYGDTYEQYF. The CDR3, as DNA: TGTGCCAGCAGTTACGGGGACACCTACGAGCAGTACTTC.

The table lists this clonotype with many counts. V and J are TRBV7-2 and TRBJ2-7; 11 bases are shared with TRBD1. The CDR3 extends over 16 amino acids. After removal of 4 bases from V and 2 bases from J, the junction contained 7 bases not matched to a gene. Germline V gives CDR1 SGHTA, CDR2 FQGNSA. The DNA for the CDR3 is TGTGCCAGCAGCTCGTTAAAGGGACAGGGGGCCTACGAGCAGTACTTC. It specifies CASSSLKGQGAYEQYF.

Only a few counts were recorded for this clonotype. The rearrangement uses TRBV4-1 and TRBJ1-6; D may be TRBD1 (5 bases). This CDR3 contains 16 residues. V lost 1 base and J 7 bases, leaving 14 bases between the germline ends. From germline, CDR1 is MGHRA and CDR2 YSYEKL. The CDR3 reads CASSQGMRGNNSPLHF. As DNA, the CDR3 is TGCGCCAGCAGCCAAGGGATGCGGGGGAACAATTCACCCCTCCACTTT.

The V gene is TRBV20-1, the J gene TRBJ2-1; D call uncertain. Germline-derived CDR1 and CDR2 are DFQATT and SNEGSKA (reference sequence). This CDR3 spans 18 amino acids. V was clipped by 0 bases and J by 1 base, with 19 bases between them. This CDR3 reads CSARDQQAGRGSYNEQFF. CDR3 nucleotides: TGCAGTGCTAGAGATCAGCAGGCCGGCAGAGGATCCTACAATGAGCAGTTCTTC.

The chain couples TRBV20-1 to TRBJ2-1, with D perhaps TRBD1 (6 bases). Germline V gene lookup returns CDR1 DFQATT and CDR2 SNEGSKA (reference sequence). The CDR3 length is 14 residues. The V gene lost 7 bases and the J gene lost 0 bases, with 13 bases spanning the gap. In DNA, the CDR3 is TGCAGTGTAGGGACACGTAGCTCCTACAATGAGCAGTTCTTC. It specifies CSVGTRSSYNEQFF.

This CDR3 reads CASSQDTGRVYGYTF. In DNA form, the CDR3 reads TGCGCCAGCAGCCAAGATACAGGAAGGGTGTATGGCTACACCTTC. The chain has TRBV4-3 and TRBJ1-2; tentative D call: TRBD1 (5 bases). Trimming pared 0 bases from V and 5 bases from J, leaving 13 bases between. The CDR3 has 15 residues. From germline, CDR1 is LGHNA and CDR2 YSLEER.

A word on this clonotype: At one end, the junction sequence differs from germline, possibly due to a read error. The rearrangement joins TRBV20-1 to TRBJ2-1; 10 bases are a match to TRBD2. The better agreement between TRBJ2-7 and the DNA end casts doubt on the J call. This CDR3 is built from 14 residues. Germline CDR1 is DFQATT and CDR2 is SNEGSKA (reference sequence). The CDR3 nucleotides read TGCAATGCTAGAGATCAGGGACTAGCGCGGGAGCAGTACTTC. Translating it yields CNARDQGLAREQYF.

V and J are TRBV2 and TRBJ2-5; TRBD1 aligns across 10 bases. Looked up from germline, CDR1 is SNHLY and CDR2 is FYNNEI. V trimming: 8 bases; J trimming: 3 bases; junction bases outside the gene matches: 6. This CDR3 region has 14 residues. In DNA, the CDR3 is TGTGCCAGCTTGACAGGGGGCCCGAAAGAGACCCAGTACTTC. This codes for CASLTGGPKETQYF.